The 11 T cell receptor beta chains reported below all come from one sample, sequenced in a study of T cell responses to AZD1222 COVID-19 vaccine. Assay: immunoSEQ multiplex PCR; the TCRdb copy retains only in-frame clones and omits some. The profile shows 68,000 or so clones, roughly 86% of them singletons. The starting material was peripheral blood, obtained on day 0 of AZD1222 vaccination. Receptors originate from an adult in good health.

The chain combines TRBV24-1 with TRBJ2-7; weak D call: TRBD2 (6 bases). V gave up 2 bases and J gave up 8 bases, with 18 bases separating them. CDR1 KGHDR and CDR2 SFDVKD come from the germline V gene. The CDR3 consists of 15 residues. The CDR3 DNA is TGTGCCACCAGTGATTCCGGGAGCTACGATTATAAGCAGTACTTC. Its protein product is CATSDSGSYDYKQYF.

V is TRBV18 and J is TRBJ2-2; TRBD2 matches 10 bases. Trimming at V came to 3 bases and at J to 6 bases, leaving 10 bases not matched to a gene. Germline loops: CDR1 KGHSH, CDR2 LQKENI. This CDR3 has 17 residues. The CDR3 protein is CASSPTSSGSWAGELFF. CDR3 nucleotide sequence: TGTGCCAGCTCACCCACCTCTAGCGGGAGTTGGGCCGGGGAGCTGTTTTTT. The variable domain in full, with the rest retrieved from reference TRBV18 and TRBJ2-2, is NAGVMQNPRHLVRRRGQEARLRCSPMKGHSHVYWYRQLPEEGLKFMVYLQKENIIDESGMPKERFSAEFPKEGPSILRIQQVVRGDSAAYFCASSPTSSGSWAGELFFGEGSRLTVL.

V and J are TRBV18 and TRBJ2-7; D call uncertain. With 4 bases removed from V and 4 bases from J, the gap between germline ends came to 11 bases. The CDR3 has 13 residues. CDR1 and CDR2 from the germline V gene are KGHSH and LQKENI. DNA for the CDR3: TGTGCCAGCTCACTCTCCGGCAGTTACGAGCAGTACTTC. This gives the protein CASSLSGSYEQYF.

This rearrangement joins TRBV5-1 to TRBJ2-2; TRBD2 matches 10 bases. CDR1 is SGHRS and CDR2 is YFSETQ in the germline V gene. The V gene end was trimmed by 3 bases and the J gene end by 3 bases; junction bases not matched to a gene: 11. The length of the CDR3 is 18 residues. The CDR3 DNA follows: TGCGCCAGCAGCTCTCTAGCGGGGGCCTCTGTGGACACCGGGGAGCTGTTTTTT. Translated, it gives CASSSLAGASVDTGELFF.

DNA of the CDR3: TGTGCCAGCAGCTTAGGGACAGGGGACTACAATGAGCAGTTCTTC. Encoded protein: CASSLGTGDYNEQFF. The chain links TRBV5-4 to TRBJ2-1, with 10 bases aligning to TRBD1. Losses at the gene ends were 2 bases for V and 3 bases for J; bases not matched to a gene: 2. The CDR3 extends over 15 amino acids. Looked up from germline, CDR1 is SGHNT and CDR2 is YYREEE (reference sequence).

Here the CDR3 reads CASSKRLAGGQETQYF. DNA of the CDR3: TGCGCCAGCAGCAAAAGACTAGCGGGAGGGCAAGAGACCCAGTACTTC. V and J are TRBV5-1 and TRBJ2-5, with TRBD2 matching over 14 bases. Germline V gives CDR1 SGHRS, CDR2 YFSETQ. This CDR3 comprises 16 residues. The V segment lost 4 bases and the J segment 2 bases; nucleotides outside the gene matches: 4.

This sequence joins TRBV18 and TRBJ2-1, with TRBD2 as a possible D gene (6 bases). The CDR3 runs to 15 residues. The V end was cut by 3 bases, the J end by 3 bases, with 12 bases between. From germline, CDR1 is KGHSH and CDR2 LQKENI. As DNA, the CDR3 is TGTGCCAGCTCACCGCGGACTAACGACTACAATGAGCAGTTCTTC. Translation: CASSPRTNDYNEQFF.

The chain links TRBV4-1 to TRBJ2-1, with 8 bases lining up with TRBD2. Losses at the gene ends were 1 base for V and 8 bases for J; bases not matched to a gene: 13. This CDR3 is built from 17 residues. Per germline, CDR1 MGHRA and CDR2 YSYEKL. CDR3 in DNA: TGCGCCAGCAGCCAAGTGGGGGGCGGGAGGTCCTTGGATGAGCAGTTCTTC. Translating it yields CASSQVGGGRSLDEQFF.

This chain joins TRBV30 and TRBJ1-3; 10 positions match TRBD1. The V gene's germline CDR1 is GTSNPN and CDR2 SVGIG (reference sequence). This CDR3 is built from 13 residues. Germline trimming cut 5 bases from V and 9 bases from J; bases unmatched to any gene: 7. CDR3 nucleotides: TGTGCCTGGGCGGGACAGGGGTTCAGCACCATATATTTT. It encodes CAWAGQGFSTIYF. Variable domain in full (rest from reference TRBV30 and TRBJ1-3): SQTIHQWPATLVQPVGSPLSLECTVEGTSNPNLYWYRQAAGRGLQLLFYSVGIGQISSEVPQNLSASRPQDRQFILSSKKLLLSDSGFYLCAWAGQGFSTIYFGEGSWLTVV.

This chain joins TRBV5-1 and TRBJ1-4; 7 nucleotides align to TRBD1. The CDR3 runs 15 residues. Unmatched junction bases numbered 3, after V lost 2 bases and J lost 2 bases. Germline CDR1 is SGHRS and CDR2 is YFSETQ. In nucleotides, the CDR3 is TGCGCCAGCAGCTTCACAGGGGCCACTAATGAAAAACTGTTTTTT. This gives the protein CASSFTGATNEKLFF.

The V and J genes are TRBV25-1 and TRBJ1-2; 9 bases align to TRBD1. Germline CDR1 reads MGHDK; CDR2 reads SYGVNS. The CDR3 length is 16 residues. J gave up 7 bases and V 1 base, and 10 bases lay outside the gene matches. CDR3 bases: TGTGCCAGCAGTGAATCTGGGACAGGGCGCGCGGGTGGCTACACCTTC. This gives the protein CASSESGTGRAGGYTF.